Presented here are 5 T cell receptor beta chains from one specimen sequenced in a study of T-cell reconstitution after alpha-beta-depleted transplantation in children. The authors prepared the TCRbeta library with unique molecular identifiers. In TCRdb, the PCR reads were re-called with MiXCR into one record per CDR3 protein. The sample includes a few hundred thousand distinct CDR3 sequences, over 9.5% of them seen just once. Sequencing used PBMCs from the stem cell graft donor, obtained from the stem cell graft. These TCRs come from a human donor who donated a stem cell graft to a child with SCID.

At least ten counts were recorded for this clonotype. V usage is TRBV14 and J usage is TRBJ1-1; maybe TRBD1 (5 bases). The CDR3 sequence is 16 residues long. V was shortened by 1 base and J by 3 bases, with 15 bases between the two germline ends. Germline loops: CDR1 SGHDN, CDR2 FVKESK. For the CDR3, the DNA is TGTGCCAGCAGCCAAGTCCTCCCAGGGAAGGACACTGAAGCTTTCTTT. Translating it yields CASSQVLPGKDTEAFF.

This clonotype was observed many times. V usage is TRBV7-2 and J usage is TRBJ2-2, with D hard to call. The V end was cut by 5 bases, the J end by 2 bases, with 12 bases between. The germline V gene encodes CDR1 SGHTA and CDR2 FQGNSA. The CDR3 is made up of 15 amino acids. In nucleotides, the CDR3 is TGTGCCAGCAGCCCGCAGAGGCGTAACACCGGGGAGCTGTTTTTT. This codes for CASSPQRRNTGELFF.

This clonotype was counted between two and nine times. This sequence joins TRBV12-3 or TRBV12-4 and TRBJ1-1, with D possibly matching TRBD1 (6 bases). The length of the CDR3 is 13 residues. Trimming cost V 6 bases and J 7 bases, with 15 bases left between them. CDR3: CASRNRVKDEAFF. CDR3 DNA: TGTGCCAGCAGGAACAGGGTTAAGGATGAAGCTTTCTTT.

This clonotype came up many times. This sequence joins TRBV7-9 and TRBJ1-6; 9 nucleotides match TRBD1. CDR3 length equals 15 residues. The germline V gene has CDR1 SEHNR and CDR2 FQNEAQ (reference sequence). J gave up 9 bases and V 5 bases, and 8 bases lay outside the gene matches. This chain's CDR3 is CASSLVQGAISPLHF. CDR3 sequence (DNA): TGTGCCAGCAGCCTGGTACAGGGGGCGATTTCACCCCTCCACTTT.

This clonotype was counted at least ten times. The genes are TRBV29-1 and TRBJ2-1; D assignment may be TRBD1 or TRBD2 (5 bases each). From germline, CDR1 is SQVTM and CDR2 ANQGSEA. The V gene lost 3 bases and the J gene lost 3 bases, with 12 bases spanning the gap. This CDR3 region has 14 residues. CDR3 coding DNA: TGCAGCGTTGATGCCGGGACCCTCTACAATGAGCAGTTCTTC. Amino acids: CSVDAGTLYNEQFF.